The subject of this entry is one TCR beta chain. These data originate in a study of control samples from healthy donors and cancer patients. The data were produced by immunoSEQ multiplex PCR, yet TCRdb's version contains in-frame clones alone and is incomplete. This sample carries 70,000 to 85,000 clones, about 79% of them seen once, and the ten largest clones take roughly 12%. The receptor comes from a man aged 55-75 years with head and neck cancer. Sequenced: PBMCs.

The CDR3 DNA reads as TGTGCCAGCAGCGTAGGGAGGGGGACTAGCGGGACCACAGATACGCAGTATTTT. Translated: CASSVGRGTSGTTDTQYF. J is TRBJ2-3 and V is TRBV9; TRBD2 matches 13 bases. Per the germline V gene, CDR1 is SGDLS and CDR2 is YYNGEE. Unmatched junction bases numbered 6, after V lost 0 bases and J lost 2 bases. The CDR3 is 18 residues long. The full variable domain, in which reference TRBV9 and TRBJ2-3 provide the parts outside the CDR3, is DSGVTQTPKHLITATGQRVTLRCSPRSGDLSVYWYQQSLDQGLQFLIQYYNGEERAKGNILERFSAQQFPDLHSELNLSSLELGDSALYFCASSVGRGTSGTTDTQYFGPGTRLTVL.